This T cell receptor beta chain was sequenced during a study of T cell responses to AZD1222 COVID-19 vaccine. TCRdb keeps only in-frame clones here, not all; method: immunoSEQ multiplex PCR. The repertoire holds 52,000 or so clones, with roughly 83% as singletons. This CDR3 spans 16 amino acids. Germline assignment: CDR1 SNHLY and CDR2 FYNNEI. With V trimmed by 4 bases and J by 3 bases, 3 bases remained unmatched. The sample here was peripheral blood, taken on day 0 of AZD1222 vaccination. The receptor was derived from an adult in good health. V and J are TRBV2 and TRBJ2-1, with 13 bases aligning to TRBD2. The CDR3 DNA follows: TGTGCCAGCAGTGGCGGACTAGCGGGGGACTACAATGAGCAGTTCTTC. Protein: CASSGGLAGDYNEQFF. The variable domain in full, with the rest retrieved from reference TRBV2 and TRBJ2-1, is EPEVTQTPSHQVTQMGQEVILRCVPISNHLYFYWYRQILGQKVEFLVSFYNNEISEKSEIFDDQFSVERPDGSNFTLKIRSTKLEDSAMYFCASSGGLAGDYNEQFFGPGTRLTVL.